Many counts were recorded for the clone carrying this T cell receptor (beta chain). Its antigen is unidentified. This entry is derived from a study of early T cells in non-severe SARS-CoV-2 infection. General study findings and limits: The VDJdb matching leaned toward anti-spike CD8 responses and overlooked private and CD4 specificities.

V shed 5 bases and J 3 bases; nucleotides not matched to a gene: 6. The CDR3 runs 15 residues. Germline loops: CDR1 SGHAT, CDR2 FQNNGV. TCRdb analysed the 5' RACE reads with MiXCR anew, one entry per CDR3 protein. The data show fewer than 100,000 distinct CDR3 sequences, approximately 6% seen once. This receptor was obtained from an adult who was a healthcare worker with PCR-confirmed SARS-CoV-2 infection or an uninfected control (not recorded which). What was sequenced was whole blood. The rearrangement links TRBV11-2 to TRBJ2-3, with 9 bases that match TRBD1. The CDR3 sequence is CASSTAGTGTDTQYF. CDR3 coding DNA: TGTGCCAGCAGCACAGCCGGGACAGGGACAGATACGCAGTATTTT.